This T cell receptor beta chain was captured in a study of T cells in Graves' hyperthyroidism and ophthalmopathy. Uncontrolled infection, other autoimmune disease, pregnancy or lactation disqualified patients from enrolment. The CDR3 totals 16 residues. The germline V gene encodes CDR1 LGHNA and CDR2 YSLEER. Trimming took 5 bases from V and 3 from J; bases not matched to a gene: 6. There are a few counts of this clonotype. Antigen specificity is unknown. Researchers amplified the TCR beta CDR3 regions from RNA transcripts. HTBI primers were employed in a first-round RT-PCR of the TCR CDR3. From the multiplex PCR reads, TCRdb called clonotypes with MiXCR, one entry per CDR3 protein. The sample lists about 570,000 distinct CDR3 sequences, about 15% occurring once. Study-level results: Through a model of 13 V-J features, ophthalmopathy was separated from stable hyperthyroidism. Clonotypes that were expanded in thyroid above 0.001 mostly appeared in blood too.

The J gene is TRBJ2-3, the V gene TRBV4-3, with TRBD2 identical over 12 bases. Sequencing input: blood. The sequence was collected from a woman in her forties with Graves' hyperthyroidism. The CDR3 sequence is CASSSGTSGLTDTQYF. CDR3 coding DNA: TGCGCCAGCAGCTCCGGGACTAGCGGGCTAACAGATACGCAGTATTTT.